Below are 20 T cell receptor beta chains sequenced from a single sample in a study of cytomegalovirus exposure and HLA in healthy donors. Both 60 Vbeta primers and 13 Jbeta primers went into the PCR. Repertoires were generated with immunoSEQ multiplex PCR, while TCRdb's copy carries only in-frame clones and drops some. Recorded for this sample: around 50,000 clones. The sequencing input was PBMCs. Receptor source: a woman in her 40s in good health and CMV-seronegative.

The chain recombines TRBV29-1 with TRBJ1-2; 8 bases are shared with TRBD1. The CDR3 has 12 amino acids. Germline-derived CDR1 and CDR2 are SQVTM and ANQGSEA. Germline trimming cut 6 bases from V and 8 bases from J; bases unmatched to any gene: 8. The CDR3 protein is CSVLTGAEGYTF. In DNA form, the CDR3 reads TGCAGCGTGCTGACAGGGGCTGAAGGCTACACCTTC.

The chain joins TRBV18 to TRBJ2-3, with D perhaps TRBD2 (6 bases). CDR1 and CDR2 from the germline V gene are KGHSH and LQKENI. V was clipped by 6 bases and J by 0 bases, with 16 bases between them. The CDR3 covers 16 residues. The CDR3 loop is CASSGKAGTSTDTQYF. CDR3 DNA: TGTGCCAGCTCTGGGAAGGCGGGAACTAGCACAGATACGCAGTATTTT.

The V gene is TRBV7-2, the J gene TRBJ1-1, with 9 bases matching TRBD1. The CDR3 runs 14 residues. V lost 4 bases to trimming and J lost 4 bases; unmatched junction nucleotides: 4. CDR1 and CDR2 from the germline V gene are SGHTA and FQGNSA. The CDR3 spells CASSSQGAGTEAFF. CDR3 in DNA: TGTGCCAGCAGCTCACAGGGGGCCGGCACTGAAGCTTTCTTT. Using reference TRBV7-2 and TRBJ1-1 for the parts outside the CDR3, the full variable domain is GAGVSQSPSNKVTEKGKDVELRCDPISGHTALYWYRQSLGQGLEFLIYFQGNSAPDKSGLPSDRFSAERTGGSVSTLTIQRTQQEDSAVYLCASSSQGAGTEAFFGQGTRLTVV.

On this clone: A read error may produce the germline difference seen at one junction end. The chain has TRBV28 and TRBJ1-4; 8 bases are shared with TRBD1. This CDR3 region has 12 residues. Germline V CDR1 and CDR2: MDHEN, SYDVKM. CDR3 nucleotide sequence: TGTGCCAGCAGTTCCGGACAGGGCGGGAACGTTTTT. This encodes CASSSGQGGNVF.

The chain combines TRBV6-5 with TRBJ1-1; 9 positions agree with TRBD1. There are 15 residues in the CDR3. Germline V gene lookup returns CDR1 MNHEY and CDR2 SVGAGI. The junction had 5 bases not matched to a gene; V was cut back by 5 bases and J by 1 base. As DNA, the CDR3 is TGTGCCAGCAGTCAACAGGGGGCGCGGAACACTGAAGCTTTCTTT. It codes for CASSQQGARNTEAFF.

The CDR3 is CASSIGQAGYGYTF. CDR3 nucleotides: TGTGCCAGCAGCATAGGACAAGCTGGGTATGGCTACACCTTC. The chain uses TRBV5-6 and TRBJ1-2; perhaps TRBD1 as D (5 bases). This CDR3 comprises 14 residues. Looked up from germline, CDR1 is SGHDT and CDR2 is YYEEEE. Trimming cost V 4 bases and J 5 bases, with 15 bases left between them.

The rearrangement joins TRBV10-3 to TRBJ2-1; tentatively, D is TRBD1 (6 bases). This CDR3 region has 13 residues. V was shortened by 2 bases and J by 8 bases, with 10 bases between the two germline ends. In germline, CDR1 is ENHRY, CDR2 SYGVKD. In DNA, the CDR3 is TGTGCCATCAGTGAGGCCCACAGGGATGAGCAGTTCTTC. Protein product: CAISEAHRDEQFF.

The V call is TRBV27, the J call TRBJ1-5; D is undetermined. Trimming removed 3 bases from V and 2 bases from J, with 8 bases in between. Looked up from germline, CDR1 is MNHEY and CDR2 is SMNVEV (reference sequence). The CDR3 totals 14 residues. CDR3 residues: CASSLRRGNQPQHF. In DNA, the CDR3 is TGTGCCAGCAGTTTGAGGAGGGGCAATCAGCCCCAGCATTTT.

The chain employs TRBV7-9 and TRBJ2-5, with a possible D match to TRBD2 (6 bases). This CDR3 region has 14 residues. V lost 4 bases and J 5 bases, leaving 14 bases between the germline ends. Germline CDR1 is SEHNR and CDR2 is FQNEAQ (reference sequence). The CDR3 region has the DNA TGTGCCAGCAGCTCACAGACTAGGCGGGAGACCCAGTACTTC. It yields the protein CASSSQTRRETQYF.

CDR3 bases: TGCGCCAGCAGCCCTGGGGACAGGGGGAGAGTAGAGACCCAGTACTTC. It translates to CASSPGDRGRVETQYF. V gene TRBV4-3 combines with J gene TRBJ2-5; TRBD1 aligns across 11 bases. CDR1 and CDR2 from the germline V gene are LGHNA and YSLEER. The CDR3 covers 16 residues. After removal of 4 bases from V and 4 bases from J, the junction contained 8 bases not matched to a gene.

The chain is built from TRBV6-5 and TRBJ1-1; a possible D gene is TRBD1 (5 bases). This CDR3 is 14 amino acids long. From germline, CDR1 is MNHEY and CDR2 SVGAGI. V lost 2 bases to trimming and J lost 5 bases, with 12 bases between them. The CDR3 sequence: CASSYPGLSTEAFF. Written as DNA, the CDR3 is TGTGCCAGCAGTTACCCGGGACTAAGTACTGAAGCTTTCTTT.

J is TRBJ2-3 and V is TRBV5-4; TRBD2 agrees at 15 bases. Germline lookup yields CDR1 SGHNT and CDR2 YYREEE (reference sequence). Trimming took 3 bases from V and 7 from J; bases not matched to a gene: 6. This CDR3 region has 16 residues. CDR3 in DNA: TGTGCCAGCAGCTGGGGACTAGCGGGGGGTCTGAATACGCAGTATTTT. This codes for CASSWGLAGGLNTQYF.

The chain recombines TRBV25-1 with TRBJ1-2; D is ambiguous. There are 16 residues in the CDR3. V was trimmed by 2 bases and J by 0 bases, leaving 13 bases between them. The germline V gene has CDR1 MGHDK and CDR2 SYGVNS. The CDR3 sequence: CASSEAGSHTNYGYTF. For the CDR3, the DNA is TGTGCCAGCAGTGAAGCGGGGAGCCATACTAACTATGGCTACACCTTC.

V is TRBV9 and J is TRBJ2-2, with D tentatively TRBD2 (5 bases). This CDR3 has 16 amino acids. Deletions cut 0 bases from V and 0 bases from J, with 9 bases between. In germline, CDR1 is SGDLS, CDR2 YYNGEE. CDR3 region: CASSVASGTNTGELFF. For the CDR3, the DNA is TGTGCCAGCAGCGTAGCGTCGGGAACGAACACCGGGGAGCTGTTTTTT.

This chain uses TRBV29-1 with TRBJ2-6; D possibly corresponds to TRBD1 (6 bases). This CDR3 comprises 14 residues. The V gene lost 3 bases and the J gene lost 2 bases, with 8 bases spanning the gap. CDR1 and CDR2 (germline): SQVTM, ANQGSEA. The DNA of the CDR3 is TGCAGCGTTGAGACAGGTGCTGGGGCCAACGTCCTGACTTTC. This sequence encodes CSVETGAGANVLTF.

The genes are TRBV30 and TRBJ1-5; 9 positions agree with TRBD1. The CDR3 sequence is 14 residues long. Germline CDR1 reads GTSNPN; CDR2 reads SVGIG (reference sequence). J lost 4 bases, V lost 0 bases, and 1 base had no gene match. Here the CDR3 DNA reads TGTGCCTGGAGTGTCGGGACAGGGAATCAGCCCCAGCATTTT. This sequence encodes CAWSVGTGNQPQHF. Together with reference TRBV30 and TRBJ1-5, the CDR3 gives the full variable domain: SQTIHQWPATLVQPVGSPLSLECTVEGTSNPNLYWYRQAAGRGLQLLFYSVGIGQISSEVPQNLSASRPQDRQFILSSKKLLLSDSGFYLCAWSVGTGNQPQHFGDGTRLSIL.

This chain joins TRBV28 and TRBJ1-1; maybe TRBD1 (6 bases). Looked up from germline, CDR1 is MDHEN and CDR2 is SYDVKM. The V gene lost 4 bases and the J gene lost 6 bases, with 15 bases spanning the gap. The CDR3 length is 14 residues. The chain's CDR3 is CASSSRGAGPEAFF. CDR3 in DNA: TGTGCCAGCAGTTCACGGGGGGCGGGCCCTGAAGCTTTCTTT.

This chain joins TRBV6-5 and TRBJ1-6; possibly TRBD1 for D (6 bases). The CDR3 loop spans 15 amino acids. The V gene lost 4 bases and the J gene lost 4 bases, with 11 bases spanning the gap. Germline V gene data show CDR1 as MNHEY and CDR2 as SVGAGI. The CDR3 DNA is TGTGCCAGCAGTTCCCCACAGGGTTATAATTCACCCCTCCACTTT. It encodes CASSSPQGYNSPLHF.

Note on this clone: The germline gene is not matched at one end of the junction; a read error may be the cause. The V call is TRBV4-3, the J call TRBJ2-3, with a possible D match to TRBD2 (6 bases). Germline assignment: CDR1 LGHNA and CDR2 YSLEER. The CDR3 runs 14 residues. CDR3 sequence reads: CASSQGSEGDKQYF. In nucleotides, the CDR3 is TGCGCCAGCAGCCAAGGCTCGGAGGGAGATAAGCAGTATTTT.

This chain uses TRBV28 with TRBJ1-1; D gene ambiguous. Germline CDR1 reads MDHEN; CDR2 reads SYDVKM. V was clipped by 9 bases and J by 2 bases, with 16 bases between them. The CDR3 extends over 14 amino acids. The CDR3 sequence: CASFSPGKNTEAFF. The CDR3 region has the DNA TGTGCCAGTTTCTCTCCGGGAAAAAACACTGAAGCTTTCTTT.